This T cell receptor beta chain was sequenced for a study of T cells in women clearing cervical HPV infection listed by TCRdb under 2018. Describing the broader study: The cases were fewer than 30 women with histologically confirmed HPV16-related CIN3 or worse, and 2 of these cases were invasive cancers. Controls were around 23 women whose single incident HPV16 infection cleared within 12 months without precancer or cancer developing. Blood from cases was collected at the visit at which the lesion was first identified, whereas blood from controls was collected once infection was no longer detected. For cases, a median interval of 149 days, with an interquartile range of about 90 to 210 days, was observed between lesion detection and blood sampling. Because only a few women had HLA typing data, the possibility that HLA type acted as a confounder could not be ruled out. Nested within Costa Rica's Guanacaste HPV Natural History Study, an exploratory proof-of-principle case-control study compared TCR repertoires across cervical HPV16 outcomes. Cases were matched to controls by age within five years and by the year the sample was collected. A median age of 34 years was observed in cases versus 37 to 40 in controls, and no significant differences in baseline characteristics were found. The parent cohort enrolled roughly 9,400 women aged 18 or older in Guanacaste, Costa Rica, in about 1992 to 1994 and followed the women for about 7 years. As quality controls, five blinded duplicates were added to each group, bringing the total to approximately 60 samples made up of approximately 50 participants and some ten replicates.

Comments on this clone: Its antigen is still unknown. Read data end 3 residues before the CDR3 end; the end is taken from the germline J gene.

TCR beta CDR3 regions were amplified by multiplex PCR using the immunoSEQ assay from an average of around 1.2 ug genomic DNA per sample. To correct primer bias, the assay used a complete synthetic TCR repertoire to set an amplification baseline. The amplicons were sequenced on the Illumina platform. As for the authors' bioinformatics: Error correction of the sequences involved clustering with frequency ratios plus a modified nearest-neighbor algorithm, after which the sequences were analyzed in the immunoSEQ Analyzer using IMGT gene definitions. At each rarefaction depth, TCR richness and evenness were averaged over 20 rarefaction repeats, and samples with fewer sequences than the depth were excluded. Wilcoxon rank sum tests with FDR correction were used to compare relative abundances of V, D and J genes between the groups. For the blinded duplicates, the intraclass correlation was 90% to 97% for TCR richness and averaged roughly 75% across about 70 gene segments. TCRdb took over this immuneACCESS table, retaining in-frame rearrangements with V and J assigned. Such tables are incomplete; in checked studies, under half of the missing clones stem from an unresolved V gene, and the remainder is unexplained. For V, J and clone size, that table is used; D and trimming come from the DNA. The table for this sample shows more than 10,000 clones. The biggest ten clones account for roughly a tenth of the sample.

The paper as a whole reports these results and caveats: Lower TRBV6-7 relative abundance was observed in cases than in controls (around 0.1% versus 0.15%; Bonferroni P = 0.0008). Significantly higher TCR repertoire richness was observed in CIN3+ cases than in controls across sequencing depths, whereas no difference in evenness was found. Cases were distinguished from controls with an estimated AUC of over 0.75 by random forest classifiers combining richness and V gene abundances. Whether associations preceded infection or resulted from infection could not be shown with the cross-sectional design, and effector/memory subsets and HPV-specific T cells were not isolated. T-cell numbers per sample were unknown, so richness differences could reflect varying T-cell content rather than repertoire biology.

Measured from the cysteine to the phenylalanine, the CDR3 is 15 residues long. Of the CDR3's DNA, 36 bases were read; they are in frame from base 1. CDR1 and CDR2, per the germline V gene, are SGHTA and FQGNSA. Every participant had a single incident cervical HPV16 infection, and women with prevalent HPV16 infections were excluded. Cervical HPV DNA was detected with MY09/MY11 PCR, and genotyping was done by dot-blot hybridization. Fifteen mL of heparinized blood were centrifuged, and the buffy coat was split into aliquots, frozen at -30 degrees C, and then kept at -80 degrees C. QIAGEN kits were used to extract genomic DNA from the buffy coat specimens.

Sequencing input: blood buffy coat. The clonotype originates from a woman between 18 and 69 years old with a cervical HPV16 infection that either progressed to CIN3+ or cleared (not recorded which). The rearranged segments are TRBV7-2 and TRBJ1-2, and 7 bases in between align with TRBD1. CDR3 DNA, as far as it was read: TGTGCCAGCAGCTTAAGGGGGCGCCCCACAGATACC. The encoded protein is CASSLRGRPTDT. The whole CDR3 protein is CASSLRGRPTDTYTF.